These 27 T cell receptor beta chains share one sample of origin, sequenced in a study of blood T cells in healthy people across ages. With a J-beta primer mix and a sample-barcoded 5' primer, a second PCR ran roughly 7 to 11 cycles. One entry per CDR3 protein results from TCRdb running MiXCR on the 5' RACE reads. This sample has around 280,000 distinct CDR3 sequences, with 25% to 30% found just once. Sequenced input: blood. The receptors were sampled from a woman aged 70-85 years in good health.

The rearrangement joins TRBV14 to TRBJ1-2, with unresolved D. Germline values: CDR1 SGHDN, CDR2 FVKESK. Trimming cost V 1 base and J 4 bases, with 7 bases left between them. The CDR3 has 13 amino acids. The CDR3 here is CASSQVEAYGYTF. In DNA, the CDR3 is TGTGCCAGCAGCCAAGTTGAGGCCTATGGCTACACCTTC.

The chain links TRBV20-1 to TRBJ2-5; 7 nucleotides match TRBD1. The CDR3 contains 13 residues. From germline, CDR1 is DFQATT and CDR2 SNEGSKA (reference sequence). Trimming at V came to 5 bases and at J to 5 bases, leaving 8 bases not matched to a gene. The CDR3 DNA is TGCAGTGCTGACCTGGGACAGACGGAGACCCAGTACTTC. As protein: CSADLGQTETQYF.

This chain connects TRBV7-2 to TRBJ1-1; D call uncertain. The CDR3 runs 13 residues. Germline values: CDR1 SGHTA, CDR2 FQGNSA. Trimming left V 1 base short and J 6 bases short, with 9 bases between. For the CDR3, the DNA is TGTGCCAGCAGCTTAGGACGGGCCTCTGAAGCTTTCTTT. Its translation is CASSLGRASEAFF.

Here the CDR3 DNA reads TGTGCCAGCACCTCCGGGGGTAGCGGGAGTCCCTACAATGAGCAGTTCTTC. Its translation is CASTSGGSGSPYNEQFF. The chain combines TRBV6-2 or TRBV6-3 with TRBJ2-1; 9 positions agree with TRBD2. The germline V gene has CDR1 MNHEY and CDR2 SVGEGT. V shed 7 bases and J 2 bases; nucleotides not matched to a gene: 12. This CDR3 is 17 amino acids long.

This clonotype was found a few times. The rearrangement uses TRBV4-1 and TRBJ1-3; D not certain. V was trimmed by 7 bases and J by 0 bases, leaving 13 bases between them. The CDR3 is 15 residues long. Per germline, CDR1 MGHRA and CDR2 YSYEKL. CDR3 region: CASTLSRNSGNTIYF. The CDR3 DNA follows: TGCGCCAGCACACTATCTAGAAACTCTGGAAACACCATATATTTT.

V is TRBV7-9 and J is TRBJ2-5, with D uncertain. The closer fit of TRBJ2-1 to the DNA end suggests the J call may be wrong. The CDR3 runs to 11 residues. Germline-derived CDR1 and CDR2 are SEHNR and FQNEAQ (reference sequence). CDR3 DNA sequence: TGTGCCAGCAGCTTTGACACTGGGCAGTTCTTC. Protein: CASSFDTGQFF.

The chain uses TRBV12-3 or TRBV12-4 and TRBJ2-3, with 10 bases matching TRBD2. This CDR3 region has 15 residues. J was trimmed by 4 bases and V by 3 bases; bases with no gene match: 4. The CDR3 nucleotides are TGTGCCAGCAGTTTTCTAGCGGGAGCTTCAGATACGCAGTATTTT. Its protein product is CASSFLAGASDTQYF.

The table lists this clonotype with a few counts. The CDR3 DNA is TGTGCCAGCAGCTTGGGGGACACCCGTGAAGCTTTCTTT. This gives the protein CASSLGDTREAFF. The gene calls are TRBV7-9 and TRBJ1-1; weak D call: TRBD1 (6 bases). CDR1 and CDR2 from the germline V gene are SEHNR and FQNEAQ (reference sequence). The germline V and J ends were trimmed by 3 bases and 7 bases, with 12 bases remaining between them. CDR3 size: 13 residues.

The sample holds a few counts of this clonotype. This sequence joins TRBV6-2 or TRBV6-3 and TRBJ2-3, with D unresolved. V was cut by 5 bases and J by 6 bases, with 15 bases left in between. There are 14 residues in the CDR3. Germline assignment: CDR1 MNHEY and CDR2 SVGEGT. The CDR3 sequence: CASSLPTVEDTQYF. As DNA, the CDR3 is TGTGCCAGCAGTCTGCCCACGGTTGAGGATACGCAGTATTTT.

This clonotype occurred many times. The gene calls are TRBV18 and TRBJ2-4; possibly TRBD1 for D (5 bases). The CDR3 contains 13 residues. V was shortened by 4 bases and J by 8 bases, with 12 bases between the two germline ends. Germline V gives CDR1 KGHSH, CDR2 LQKENI. CDR3 DNA: TGTGCCAGCTCACGGGGCTTAATGGACATTCAGTACTTC. This encodes CASSRGLMDIQYF.

In DNA, the CDR3 is TGTGCCAGCAGCCCCGGGACTCGTAATTCACCCCTCCACTTT. As protein: CASSPGTRNSPLHF. The chain links TRBV7-2 to TRBJ1-6; a possible D gene is TRBD1 (5 bases). V was shortened by 5 bases and J by 6 bases, with 11 bases between the two germline ends. The CDR3 length is 14 residues. Looked up from germline, CDR1 is SGHTA and CDR2 is FQGNSA.

This clonotype occurred a few times. The CDR3 protein is CASSFPRDRPYEQYF. CDR3 nucleotides: TGTGCCAGCAGCTTTCCCCGGGACAGACCCTACGAGCAGTACTTC. The rearrangement links TRBV7-8 to TRBJ2-7; 7 bases match TRBD1. V trimming: 3 bases; J trimming: 2 bases; junction bases outside the gene matches: 7. Germline V lookup: CDR1 SGHVS, CDR2 FQNEAQ. The CDR3 spans 15 residues.

The rearrangement joins TRBV10-3 to TRBJ2-2; D is possibly TRBD1 (6 bases). The CDR3 runs to 16 residues. The V end lost 6 bases, the J end lost 0 bases, and 14 bases lay between the germline ends. Germline assignment: CDR1 ENHRY and CDR2 SYGVKD. The chain's CDR3 is CAISWTDPTNTGELFF. CDR3 nucleotide sequence: TGTGCCATCAGCTGGACAGACCCAACGAACACCGGGGAGCTGTTTTTT.

This clonotype was seen a few times. The gene calls are TRBV7-2 and TRBJ2-4; 7 nucleotides align to TRBD2. V gave up 4 bases and J gave up 6 bases; unmatched junction bases: 15. CDR1 is SGHTA and CDR2 is FQGNSA in the germline V gene. The CDR3 covers 17 residues. As DNA, the CDR3 is TGTGCCAGCAGCTCTTGGGCTGGCGGGAGCCCCCCAAACATTCAGTACTTC. As protein: CASSSWAGGSPPNIQYF.

The chain combines TRBV20-1 with TRBJ2-7, with 7 nucleotides matching TRBD1. CDR1 and CDR2 (germline): DFQATT, SNEGSKA (reference sequence). The CDR3 sequence is 12 residues long. V was clipped by 3 bases and J by 9 bases; unmatched bases: 8. The chain's CDR3 is CSARQGGIGQYF. The CDR3 region has the DNA TGCAGTGCTAGGCAAGGGGGCATCGGGCAGTACTTC.

The V and J genes are TRBV3-1 and TRBJ2-5; TRBD2 might be the D (7 bases). The CDR3 loop spans 17 amino acids. The V gene lost 2 bases and the J gene lost 2 bases, with 18 bases spanning the gap. Germline V gene sequence: CDR1 LGHDT, CDR2 YNNKEL (reference sequence). CDR3 protein: CASSQSIIGGQQETQYF. CDR3 DNA: TGTGCCAGCAGCCAATCGATAATCGGGGGGCAGCAAGAGACCCAGTACTTC.

The chain is built from TRBV2 and TRBJ1-6, with TRBD1 matching over 7 bases. Germline CDR1 and CDR2: SNHLY and FYNNEI. Unmatched junction bases numbered 7, after V lost 2 bases and J lost 9 bases. The CDR3 length is 15 residues. The CDR3 reads CASSESEGAPSPLHF. The DNA for the CDR3 is TGTGCCAGCAGTGAAAGCGAGGGGGCCCCTTCACCCCTCCACTTT.

The chain couples TRBV12-3 or TRBV12-4 to TRBJ2-3, with 9 positions matching TRBD1. This CDR3 region has 15 residues. Unmatched junction bases numbered 5, after V lost 5 bases and J lost 2 bases. In DNA, the CDR3 is TGTGCCAGCAGTGGGGACAGGGTCTACACAGATACGCAGTATTTT. Residues: CASSGDRVYTDTQYF.

This clonotype was detected only a few times. V is TRBV9 and J is TRBJ2-5; possible D gene TRBD2, 6 bases. The CDR3 consists of 14 residues. Trimming pared 3 bases from V and 4 bases from J, leaving 13 bases between. CDR1 is SGDLS and CDR2 is YYNGEE in the germline V gene. The CDR3 DNA sequence: TGTGCCAGCAGCGCGCGCGACGGGAGAGAGACCCAGTACTTC. Amino acids: CASSARDGRETQYF.

This clonotype was recorded a few times. The V gene is TRBV18, the J gene TRBJ2-4; D is uncertain. V lost 5 bases and J lost 4, with 9 bases in between. From germline, CDR1 is KGHSH and CDR2 LQKENI. The CDR3 loop spans 13 amino acids. The CDR3 bases are TGTGCCAGCTCAGAGACAAGGAAAAACATTCAGTACTTC. Translating gives CASSETRKNIQYF.

This clonotype has a handful of counts. One junction end disagrees with the germline gene, perhaps due to a read error. The chain joins TRBV28 to TRBJ2-7; 9 bases line up with TRBD1. Germline CDR1 and CDR2: MDHEN and SYDVKM. This CDR3 contains 11 residues. CDR3 region: CASSLGQGTYF. The CDR3, as DNA: TGTGCTAGCAGTCTTGGACAGGGGACGTACTTC.

CDR3 sequence reads: CASSLQTVGVNTEAFF. Here the CDR3 DNA reads TGTGCCAGCAGCTTACAGACAGTCGGCGTGAACACTGAAGCTTTCTTT. This chain connects TRBV28 to TRBJ1-1; perhaps TRBD1 as D (5 bases). V dropped 6 bases and J dropped 0 bases, with 17 bases sitting between them. The CDR3 has 16 residues. Germline CDR1 is MDHEN and CDR2 is SYDVKM.

The J gene is TRBJ2-1, the V gene TRBV7-2, with 10 bases that match TRBD1. J was trimmed by 7 bases and V by 7 bases; bases with no gene match: 10. CDR1 SGHTA and CDR2 FQGNSA come from the germline V gene. The CDR3 covers 15 residues. The CDR3 DNA reads as TGTGCCAGCACTGTGGGGGACAGGGGTTTTAATGAGCAGTTCTTC. Protein sequence: CASTVGDRGFNEQFF.

The chain combines TRBV3-1 with TRBJ2-1; D perhaps matches TRBD2 (6 bases). Trimming took off 3 bases at V and 4 bases at J, with 10 bases between the two ends. Germline V CDR1 and CDR2: LGHDT, YNNKEL (reference sequence). The CDR3 length is 14 residues. CDR3 in DNA: TGTGCCAGCAGCCAGGGACTGGGTTACAATGAGCAGTTCTTC. It codes for CASSQGLGYNEQFF.

This clonotype has just a few counts. J is TRBJ2-2 and V is TRBV5-6, with D unclear. From germline, CDR1 is SGHDT and CDR2 YYEEEE. Trimming pared 7 bases from V and 8 bases from J, leaving 9 bases between. This CDR3 spans 11 amino acids. The CDR3 bases are TGTGCCAGCGGCGGCAAGGGGGAGCTGTTTTTT. Its translation: CASGGKGELFF.

Many counts were recorded for this clonotype. V is TRBV11-2 and J is TRBJ2-3, with 9 bases aligning to TRBD2. V lost 0 bases, J lost 2 bases, and 12 bases stayed unmatched. Germline V gene data show CDR1 as SGHAT and CDR2 as FQNNGV. The CDR3 length is 19 residues. The CDR3 here is CASSLDSNWVAGDTDTQYF. In nucleotides, the CDR3 is TGTGCCAGCAGCTTAGATAGTAATTGGGTAGCGGGAGACACAGATACGCAGTATTTT.

This clonotype occurred a few times. The V gene is TRBV6-1, the J gene TRBJ1-4; D not resolved. The CDR3 spans 14 residues. V shed 4 bases and J shed 3 bases, with 9 bases lying between them. Germline V gene lookup returns CDR1 MNHNS and CDR2 SASEGT. Here the CDR3 DNA reads TGTGCCAGCAGTGTCCGAAGGTCTAATGAAAAACTGTTTTTT. It translates to CASSVRRSNEKLFF.